This T cell receptor beta chain derives from a study of blood T cell repertoires in COVID-19. For the study at large: Acute-phase and convalescent COVID-19 samples originated in the United States, Italy and Spain. Sample material is recorded as cDNA or gDNA derived from T cells, B-cell-depleted T cells, or PBMCs.

Unmatched junction bases numbered 4, after V lost 3 bases and J lost 3 bases. This CDR3 is 14 amino acids long. Looked up from germline, CDR1 is SGHNT and CDR2 is YYREEE (reference sequence). In the authors' methods: Estimated nucleated cell counts came from reference gene primer amplification. Generated by immunoSEQ multiplex PCR, the TCRdb table keeps only in-frame clones and is missing some. V, J and clone size are those of that table, while D and trimming were read from the DNA. The sample lists around 98,000 clones; roughly 85% were seen once. The chain carries TRBV5-4 and TRBJ2-5; TRBD2 aligns across 8 bases. The sequenced sample consisted of peripheral blood. The sequence came from a man between 65 and 85 years old with acute or convalescent COVID-19. The DNA of the CDR3 is TGTGCCAGCAGCTCTCAACTAGCGGAAGAGACCCAGTACTTC. Amino acid sequence: CASSSQLAEETQYF.